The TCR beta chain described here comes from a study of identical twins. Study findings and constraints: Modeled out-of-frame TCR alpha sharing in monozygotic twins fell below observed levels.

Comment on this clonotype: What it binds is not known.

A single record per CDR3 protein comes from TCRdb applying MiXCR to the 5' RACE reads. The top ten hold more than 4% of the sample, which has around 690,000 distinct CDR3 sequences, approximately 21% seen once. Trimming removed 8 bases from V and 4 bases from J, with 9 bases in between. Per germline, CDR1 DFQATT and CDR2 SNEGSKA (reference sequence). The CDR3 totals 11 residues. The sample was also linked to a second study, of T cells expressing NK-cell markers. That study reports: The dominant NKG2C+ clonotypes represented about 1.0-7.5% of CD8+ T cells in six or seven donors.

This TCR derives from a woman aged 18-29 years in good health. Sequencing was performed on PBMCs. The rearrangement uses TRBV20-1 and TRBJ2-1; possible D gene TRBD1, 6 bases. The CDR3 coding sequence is TGCAGTACCGGACAGTACAATGAGCAGTTCTTC. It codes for CSTGQYNEQFF.